This is a list of T cell receptor beta chains from one sample in a study of blood T cell repertoires in COVID-19. TCRdb's copy holds only in-frame clones and misses some; the assay was immunoSEQ multiplex PCR. The repertoire holds some 47,000 clones, with 89% as singletons. Sequencing input: peripheral blood. The receptors originated from a man between 60 and 75 years old with active COVID-19. Both conserved end residues are part of each CDR3. The D gene is left open where the match is weak. Expanded clones are given a class, and other clones once, few, many or no size at all.

size	D	V	J	CDR3	DNA
.	.	TRBV6-5	TRBJ1-2	CAVSGFSISFSGYTF	TGTGCCGTCTCGGGGTTCTCGATCTCGTTTAGTGGCTACACCTTC
.	.	TRBV7-8	TRBJ2-7	CASSPESVYEQYF	TGTGCCAGCAGCCCCGAGTCGGTCTACGAGCAGTACTTC
.	TRBD1	TRBV27	TRBJ2-3	CASSRDRSADTQYF	TGTGCCAGCAGTCGGGACAGATCCGCAGATACGCAGTATTTT
.	TRBD2	TRBV6-6	TRBJ2-5	CATGLAPGTQYF	TGTGCCACCGGACTAGCTCCAGGGACCCAGTACTTC
.	.	TRBV7-2	TRBJ2-1	CASSLAGESSYNEQFF	TGTGCCAGCAGCTTAGCGGGAGAGAGCTCCTACAATGAGCAGTTCTTC
.	TRBD2	TRBV28	TRBJ2-2	CASSLGGARNTGELFF	TGTGCCAGCAGTTTGGGAGGGGCGAGGAACACCGGGGAGCTGTTTTTT
.	.	TRBV5-1	TRBJ2-7	CASSLGRDEQYF	TGCGCCAGCAGCTTGGGACGGGACGAGCAGTACTTC
.	.	TRBV10-3	TRBJ2-5	CAISYDSEETQYF	TGTGCCATCAGCTATGACAGCGAAGAGACCCAGTACTTC
.	TRBD1	TRBV6-2/TRBV6-3	TRBJ1-1	CASSQTGRNTEAFF	TGTGCCAGCAGCCAGACAGGGAGGAACACTGAAGCTTTCTTT
few	TRBD2	TRBV4-3	TRBJ2-7	CASSQLAGEKQYF	TGCGCCAGCAGCCAACTAGCGGGAGAAAAGCAGTACTTC
.	TRBD1	TRBV6-5	TRBJ2-7	CASSSGQGAGEQYF	TGTGCCAGCAGCTCGGGACAGGGAGCTGGCGAGCAGTACTTC
few	TRBD1	TRBV5-1	TRBJ2-7	CASSLDTGGGEQYF	TGCGCCAGCAGCTTGGACACAGGGGGTGGCGAGCAGTACTTC
.	TRBD1	TRBV7-9	TRBJ2-7	CASSSWDSPSYEQYF	TGTGCCAGCAGCTCTTGGGACAGTCCCTCCTACGAGCAGTACTTC
.	TRBD2	TRBV4-1	TRBJ2-1	CASSRASGSEGEQFF	TGCGCCAGCAGCCGGGCTAGCGGGTCCGAGGGTGAGCAGTTCTTC
once	TRBD2	TRBV4-2	TRBJ2-7	CASSLTTSGTYEQYF	TGTGCCAGCAGCCTGACGACTAGCGGGACCTACGAGCAGTACTTC
once	TRBD1	TRBV4-3	TRBJ2-1	CASSQDPDRVYNEQFF	TGCGCCAGCAGCCAAGATCCGGACAGGGTCTACAATGAGCAGTTCTTC
.	.	TRBV6-2/TRBV6-3	TRBJ2-5	CASSYEVAATQYF	TGTGCCAGCAGTTACGAGGTAGCGGCGACCCAGTACTTC
few	.	TRBV4-1	TRBJ1-5	CASSPRTRNQPQHF	TGCGCCAGCAGCCCCCGGACACGCAATCAGCCCCAGCATTTT
.	TRBD2	TRBV9	TRBJ2-1	CASSVWDLPSGSYNEQFF	TGTGCCAGCAGCGTATGGGACCTCCCTAGCGGGTCTTACAATGAGCAGTTCTTC
.	.	TRBV7-9	TRBJ1-1	CASSFPEGVSTEAFF	TGTGCCAGCAGCTTTCCCGAGGGGGTGAGCACTGAAGCTTTCTTT
few	TRBD1	TRBV18	TRBJ2-7	CASSPGQQYEQYF	TGTGCCAGCTCACCGGGACAGCAGTACGAGCAGTACTTC
.	.	TRBV29-1	TRBJ2-2	CSVALTGSGELFF	TGCAGCGTGGCCCTTACAGGGTCCGGGGAGCTGTTTTTT
.	TRBD2	TRBV7-2	TRBJ2-1	CASSLGLAGVDEQFF	TGTGCCAGCAGCCTGGGACTAGCGGGAGTGGATGAGCAGTTCTTC
.	TRBD1	TRBV10-3	TRBJ2-2	CAIRGQGNTGELFF	TGTGCCATCAGAGGACAGGGTAACACCGGGGAGCTGTTTTTT
once	TRBD1	TRBV19	TRBJ1-2	CASSNLPGQKKNYGYTF	TGTGCCAGTAGTAATCTACCGGGACAGAAGAAAAACTATGGCTACACCTTC
.	.	TRBV18	TRBJ2-7	CASSPYEGASYEQYF	TGTGCCAGCTCACCATATGAAGGGGCGTCCTACGAGCAGTACTTC
.	.	TRBV12-5	TRBJ2-1	CASGLSKHNEQFF	TGTGCTAGTGGTTTGAGCAAACACAATGAGCAGTTCTTC
.	.	TRBV24-1	TRBJ2-1	CATRSRDTGGHEQFF	TGTGCCACCAGGAGCCGGGACACGGGCGGTCATGAGCAGTTCTTC
.	TRBD2	TRBV9	TRBJ2-1	CASSPSSGAWVDEQFF	TGTGCCAGCAGCCCCTCTAGCGGGGCCTGGGTGGATGAGCAGTTCTTC
.	TRBD1	TRBV4-1	TRBJ2-7	CASSQSPGQGTEQYF	TGCGCCAGCAGCCAGTCCCCGGGACAGGGGACCGAGCAGTACTTC
.	TRBD1	TRBV7-2	TRBJ2-7	CASMSWTGAYEQYF	TGTGCCAGCATGTCCTGGACAGGGGCCTACGAGCAGTACTTC
.	.	TRBV3-1/TRBV3-2	TRBJ1-5	CASSQVPGDQPQHF	TGTGCCAGCAGCCAAGTCCCAGGGGATCAGCCCCAGCATTTT
.	.	TRBV25-1	TRBJ1-1	CASSELRTENTEAFF	TGTGCCAGCAGTGAATTACGGACAGAGAACACTGAAGCTTTCTTT
.	TRBD1	TRBV5-1	TRBJ1-1	CASSTSGQENTEAFF	TGCGCCAGCAGCACGTCGGGACAGGAGAACACTGAAGCTTTCTTT
.	TRBD1	TRBV6-6	TRBJ2-1	CAVAPGTGFDEQFF	TGTGCCGTCGCCCCCGGGACAGGGTTCGATGAGCAGTTCTTC
.	.	TRBV7-2	TRBJ1-5	CASSWNRDQPQHF	TGTGCCAGCAGCTGGAACAGGGATCAGCCCCAGCATTTT
once	.	TRBV21-1	TRBJ2-7	CASKGTGGNYEQYF	TGTGCCAGCAAGGGGACGGGAGGGAACTACGAGCAGTACTTC
.	TRBD2	TRBV7-2	TRBJ2-1	CASSLRLAVNEQFF	TGTGCCAGCAGCTTAAGACTAGCGGTTAATGAGCAGTTCTTC
once	TRBD1	TRBV5-5	TRBJ2-5	CASSLGDRLSETQYF	TGTGCCAGCAGCTTGGGGGACAGATTATCGGAGACCCAGTACTTC
.	TRBD2	TRBV5-1	TRBJ2-1	CASSLRAGVGLNEQFF	TGCGCCAGCAGCTTGAGGGCGGGAGTGGGGTTAAATGAGCAGTTCTTC
few	.	TRBV19	TRBJ2-1	CASSIYPPRGNEQFF	TGTGCCAGTAGTATCTATCCCCCGCGAGGCAATGAGCAGTTCTTC
.	.	TRBV4-1	TRBJ1-2	CASSQGSGKSDYGYTF	TGCGCCAGCAGCCAAGGTTCAGGGAAATCGGACTATGGCTACACCTTC
.	.	TRBV30	TRBJ1-5	CAWGGKSNQPQHF	TGTGCCTGGGGCGGTAAAAGCAATCAGCCCCAGCATTTT
.	TRBD2	TRBV19	TRBJ2-1	CASSVGTRGGNEQFF	TGTGCCAGTAGTGTCGGGACTAGGGGTGGGAATGAGCAGTTCTTC
.	.	TRBV14	TRBJ2-5	CASNRGGAETQYF	TGTGCCAGCAATCGTGGGGGGGCAGAGACCCAGTACTTC
once	TRBD2	TRBV20-1	TRBJ2-3	CSASRLAGGIDTQYF	TGCAGTGCTAGTAGATTAGCGGGAGGTATAGATACGCAGTATTTT
.	TRBD2	TRBV7-9	TRBJ2-1	CASSSIAGRSYNEQFF	TGTGCCAGCAGCTCTATAGCGGGACGTTCCTACAATGAGCAGTTCTTC
.	.	TRBV5-1	TRBJ2-5	CASSLDQGGRWTQYF	TGCGCCAGCAGCTTGGACCAGGGCGGAAGGTGGACCCAGTACTTC
.	TRBD2	TRBV18	TRBJ2-1	CASSPPTGGGRGEQFF	TGTGCCAGCTCACCACCGACTGGGGGCGGGAGGGGTGAGCAGTTCTTC
.	TRBD2	TRBV2	TRBJ2-1	CASSDFLAGVDEQFF	TGTGCCAGCAGTGACTTCCTAGCGGGAGTTGATGAGCAGTTCTTC
.	.	TRBV5-5	TRBJ1-2	CASSLVGQEVHGYTF	TGTGCCAGCAGCTTGGTGGGCCAGGAGGTACATGGCTACACCTTC